A single sample gave rise to the 15 T cell receptor beta chains below, sequenced in a study of T cell responses to AZD1222 COVID-19 vaccine. Repertoires were generated with immunoSEQ multiplex PCR, while TCRdb's copy carries only in-frame clones and drops some. The table shows 150,000 or so clones, with 75% to 95% occurring only once. The specimen was peripheral blood, collected on day 0 of AZD1222 vaccination. Source of these receptors: an adult in good health.

The gene calls are TRBV4-3 and TRBJ1-3; D ambiguous. The length of the CDR3 is 14 residues. Deletions cut 0 bases from V and 12 bases from J, with 15 bases between. Germline V gene lookup returns CDR1 LGHNA and CDR2 YSLEER. In DNA form, the CDR3 reads TGCGCCAGCAGCCAAGAAGTTGGAGGGTTTAGCATATATTTT. Translated, it gives CASSQEVGGFSIYF.

The genes are TRBV5-1 and TRBJ1-4; D call uncertain. Trimming cost V 5 bases and J 0 bases, with 8 bases left between them. The CDR3 totals 14 residues. Per the germline V gene, CDR1 is SGHRS and CDR2 is YFSETQ. CDR3 residues: CASREISTNEKLFF. The CDR3 DNA reads TGCGCCAGCAGAGAGATATCAACTAATGAAAAACTGTTTTTT.

The rearrangement links TRBV19 to TRBJ2-3; TRBD2 agrees at 13 bases. The V gene end was trimmed by 3 bases and the J gene end by 4 bases; junction bases not matched to a gene: 4. Germline CDR1 and CDR2: LNHDA and SQIVND (reference sequence). The CDR3 has 16 amino acids. The DNA for the CDR3 is TGTGCCAGTAGTATCGGGACTAGCGGGGCCTCAGATACGCAGTATTTT. Translating gives CASSIGTSGASDTQYF.

The chain employs TRBV10-3 and TRBJ2-6; 12 bases align to TRBD2. Germline V gene sequence: CDR1 ENHRY, CDR2 SYGVKD. Germline trimming cut 7 bases from V and 2 bases from J; bases unmatched to any gene: 6. The CDR3 is made up of 17 amino acids. The CDR3 DNA follows: TGTGCCATCAATTCTCCTAGCGGGGGGGCTGGGGCCAACGTCCTGACTTTC. Translated, it gives CAINSPSGGAGANVLTF.

The V and J genes are TRBV5-1 and TRBJ1-2, with D possibly being TRBD1 (5 bases). Trimming took 2 bases from V and 3 from J, leaving 11 bases between them. The germline CDR1 and CDR2 sequences are SGHRS and YFSETQ. The CDR3 is 14 amino acids. In DNA, the CDR3 is TGCGCCAGCAGCTTAGGGGAGGTTGACTATGGCTACACCTTC. Translated, it gives CASSLGEVDYGYTF.

This rearrangement joins TRBV2 to TRBJ1-1; D is perhaps TRBD1 (5 bases). The germline V gene encodes CDR1 SNHLY and CDR2 FYNNEI. The CDR3 loop spans 9 amino acids. V was pared by 6 bases and J by 11 bases, with 7 bases between. CDR3 protein: CASREGAFF. Here the CDR3 DNA reads TGTGCCAGCAGGGAGGGGGCTTTCTTT.

CDR3 region: CASSYSVGREGSPLHF. The DNA of the CDR3 is TGTGCCAGCAGTTACAGTGTGGGCAGGGAAGGTTCACCCCTCCACTTT. The V and J genes are TRBV6-2 or TRBV6-3 and TRBJ1-6, with D perhaps TRBD1 (5 bases). This CDR3 is 16 amino acids long. V dropped 2 bases and J dropped 9 bases, with 17 bases sitting between them. Germline lookup yields CDR1 MNHEY and CDR2 SVGEGT.

The rearrangement joins TRBV12-3 or TRBV12-4 to TRBJ1-2, with a possible D match to TRBD1 (6 bases). Between the trimmed V and J ends, which lost 5 bases and 4 bases, there was a span of 8 bases. The CDR3 contains 12 residues. The CDR3 region is CASSPGVYGYTF. The CDR3 DNA sequence: TGTGCCAGCAGTCCAGGGGTCTATGGCTACACCTTC.

The J gene is TRBJ1-3, the V gene TRBV29-1; D is unresolved. The length of the CDR3 is 12 residues. Germline V gene sequence: CDR1 SQVTM, CDR2 ANQGSEA. V was clipped by 6 bases and J by 0 bases, with 6 bases between them. The CDR3 is CSVPVSGNTIYF. The CDR3, as DNA: TGCAGCGTACCTGTCTCTGGAAACACCATATATTTT. Complete variable domain (other parts from reference TRBV29-1 and TRBJ1-3): SAVISQKPSRDICQRGTSLTIQCQVDSQVTMMFWYRQQPGQSLTLIATANQGSEATYESGFVIDKFPISRPNLTFSTLTVSNMSPEDSSIYLCSVPVSGNTIYFGEGSWLTVV.

The CDR3 loop is CATSREGGADYEKLFF. Here the CDR3 DNA reads TGTGCCACCAGCAGAGAGGGGGGCGCAGATTATGAAAAACTGTTTTTT. The chain uses TRBV15 and TRBJ1-4; weak D call: TRBD1 (6 bases). Trimming took off 0 bases at V and 6 bases at J, with 14 bases between the two ends. Germline V lookup: CDR1 LNHNV, CDR2 YYDKDF (reference sequence). This CDR3 has 16 residues. Looking up the rest from reference TRBV15 and TRBJ1-4 gives the full variable domain: DAMVIQNPRYQVTQFGKPVTLSCSQTLNHNVMYWYQQKSSQAPKLLFHYYDKDFNNEADTPDNFQSRRPNTSFCFLDIRSPGLGDTAMYLCATSREGGADYEKLFFGSGTQLSVL.

This clone was picked up one time. The gene calls are TRBV14 and TRBJ1-2, with D maybe TRBD1 (6 bases). Germline V gives CDR1 SGHDN, CDR2 FVKESK. This CDR3 region has 14 residues. The germline V and J ends were trimmed by 4 bases and 4 bases, with 13 bases remaining between them. This CDR3 is CASSLRDTVYGYTF. Written as DNA, the CDR3 is TGTGCCAGCAGCCTTCGGGACACGGTCTATGGCTACACCTTC.

The chain carries TRBV5-1 and TRBJ1-5, with D unclear. There are 13 residues in the CDR3. Germline V gene data show CDR1 as SGHRS and CDR2 as YFSETQ. Deletions cut 2 bases from V and 0 bases from J, with 3 bases between. CDR3 residues: CASSFSSNQPQHF. CDR3 in DNA: TGCGCCAGCAGCTTTTCTAGCAATCAGCCCCAGCATTTT.

The chain joins TRBV6-2 or TRBV6-3 to TRBJ1-3, with no clear D. In germline, CDR1 is MNHEY, CDR2 SVGEGT. The CDR3 loop spans 14 amino acids. V lost 5 bases and J 2 bases, leaving 10 bases between the germline ends. CDR3 protein: CASSLPPTGNTIYF. The DNA for the CDR3 is TGTGCCAGCAGTCTACCACCTACTGGAAACACCATATATTTT.

This chain links TRBV6-2 or TRBV6-3 with TRBJ1-1; no clear D. The CDR3 sequence is 12 residues long. Germline V gene sequence: CDR1 MNHEY, CDR2 SVGEGT. The V and J ends lost 2 bases and 1 base respectively, with 2 bases between them. CDR3 loop: CASSYQNTEAFF. In DNA form, the CDR3 reads TGTGCCAGCAGTTACCAGAACACTGAAGCTTTCTTT.

The chain is built from TRBV28 and TRBJ1-3, with D perhaps matching TRBD1 (6 bases). The CDR3 contains 16 residues. V dropped 6 bases and J dropped 0 bases, with 15 bases sitting between them. CDR1 and CDR2 from the germline V gene are MDHEN and SYDVKM. CDR3 sequence reads: CASSSPGASSGNTIYF. The CDR3 DNA follows: TGTGCCAGCAGCTCCCCAGGGGCTAGCTCTGGAAACACCATATATTTT.